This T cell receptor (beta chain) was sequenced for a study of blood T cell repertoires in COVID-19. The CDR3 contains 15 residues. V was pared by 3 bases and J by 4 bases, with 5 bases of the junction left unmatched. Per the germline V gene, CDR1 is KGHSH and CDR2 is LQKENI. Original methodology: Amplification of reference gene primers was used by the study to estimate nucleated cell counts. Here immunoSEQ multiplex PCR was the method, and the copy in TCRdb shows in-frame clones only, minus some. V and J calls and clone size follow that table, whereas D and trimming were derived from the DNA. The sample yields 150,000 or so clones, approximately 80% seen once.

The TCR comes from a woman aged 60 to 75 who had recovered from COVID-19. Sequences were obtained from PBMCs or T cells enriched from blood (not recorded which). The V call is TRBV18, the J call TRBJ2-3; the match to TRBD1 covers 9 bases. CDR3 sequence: CASSPWTGVPDTQYF. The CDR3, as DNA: TGTGCCAGCTCACCCTGGACAGGGGTCCCAGATACGCAGTATTTT.